Given below is one T cell receptor beta chain in context. The sample belongs to a study of shared clonotypes between healthy human individuals. Profiled with immunoSEQ multiplex PCR; TCRdb holds only in-frame clones, not every one. The table includes some 1,400,000 clones, roughly 96% detected once. Germline values: CDR1 MNHNY, CDR2 SVGAGI (reference sequence). V lost 9 bases to trimming and J lost 4 bases; unmatched junction nucleotides: 8. The CDR3 has 14 residues. This rearrangement joins TRBV6-6 to TRBJ2-1; 8 positions agree with TRBD2. This receptor was identified in a man aged 30-40 years in good health. Specimen: naive CD4+ T cells sorted from blood. Sample subset: CD45RA+ positively selected. The CDR3 region is CARKAGVGYNEQFF. Written as DNA, the CDR3 is TGTGCCAGGAAAGCGGGAGTGGGATACAATGAGCAGTTCTTC.